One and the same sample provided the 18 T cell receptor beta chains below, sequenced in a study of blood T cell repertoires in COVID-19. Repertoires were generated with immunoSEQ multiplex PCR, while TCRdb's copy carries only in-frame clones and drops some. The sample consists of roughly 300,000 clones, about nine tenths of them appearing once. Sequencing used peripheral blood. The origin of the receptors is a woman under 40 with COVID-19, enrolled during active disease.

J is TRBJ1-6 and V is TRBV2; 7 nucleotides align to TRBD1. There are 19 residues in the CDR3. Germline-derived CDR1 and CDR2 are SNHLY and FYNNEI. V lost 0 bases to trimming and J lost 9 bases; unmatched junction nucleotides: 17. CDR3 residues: CASSEALRRTGLRGSPLHF. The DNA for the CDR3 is TGTGCCAGCAGTGAAGCGCTTCGGCGGACAGGCCTCCGGGGTTCACCCCTCCACTTT.

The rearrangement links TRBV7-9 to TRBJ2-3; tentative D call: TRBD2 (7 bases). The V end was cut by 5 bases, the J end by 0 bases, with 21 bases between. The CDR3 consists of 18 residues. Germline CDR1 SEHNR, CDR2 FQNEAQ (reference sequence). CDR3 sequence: CASSPSRLGGGSTDTQYF. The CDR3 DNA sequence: TGTGCCAGCAGCCCATCCAGACTAGGGGGGGGGAGCACAGATACGCAGTATTTT.

As DNA, the CDR3 is TGTGCCAGCAGTGAAGGTTCCTACCTCTATGGCTACACCTTC. Amino acids: CASSEGSYLYGYTF. V and J are TRBV2 and TRBJ1-2, with D unresolved. This CDR3 is 14 amino acids long. V lost 1 base to trimming and J lost 4 bases, with 10 bases between them. Germline V gene sequence: CDR1 SNHLY, CDR2 FYNNEI.

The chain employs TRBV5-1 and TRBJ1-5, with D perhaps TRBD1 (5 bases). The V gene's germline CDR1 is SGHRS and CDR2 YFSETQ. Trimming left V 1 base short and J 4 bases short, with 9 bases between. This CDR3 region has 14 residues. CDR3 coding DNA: TGCGCCAGCAGCTTGAATGCAGGGAATCAGCCCCAGCATTTT. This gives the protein CASSLNAGNQPQHF.

The CDR3 DNA follows: TGTGCCACCAGTGATATGGGACGGGACAGCGGAAGGGATGAGCAGTTCTTC. Its protein is CATSDMGRDSGRDEQFF. The chain is built from TRBV24-1 and TRBJ2-1, with 7 bases fitting TRBD1. CDR3 length: 17 amino acids. V was pared by 3 bases and J by 8 bases, with 15 bases of the junction left unmatched. Germline CDR1 KGHDR, CDR2 SFDVKD.

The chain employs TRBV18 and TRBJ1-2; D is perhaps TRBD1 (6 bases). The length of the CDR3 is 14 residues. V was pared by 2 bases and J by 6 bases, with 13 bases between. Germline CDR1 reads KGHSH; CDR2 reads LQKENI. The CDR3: CASSPSTGRDGYTF. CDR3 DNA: TGTGCCAGCTCACCATCGACAGGTCGGGATGGCTACACCTTC.

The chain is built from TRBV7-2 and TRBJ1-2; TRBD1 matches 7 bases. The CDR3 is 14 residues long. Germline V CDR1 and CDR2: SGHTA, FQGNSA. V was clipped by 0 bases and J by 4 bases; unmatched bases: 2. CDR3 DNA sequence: TGTGCCAGCAGCTTAGCTAGGACAGGCTATGGCTACACCTTC. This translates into CASSLARTGYGYTF.

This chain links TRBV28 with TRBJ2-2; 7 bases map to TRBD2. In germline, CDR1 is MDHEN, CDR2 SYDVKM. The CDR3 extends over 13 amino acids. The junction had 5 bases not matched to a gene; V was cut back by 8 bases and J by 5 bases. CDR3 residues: CASRWGGTGELFF. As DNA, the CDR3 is TGTGCCAGCCGCTGGGGAGGGACCGGGGAGCTGTTTTTT. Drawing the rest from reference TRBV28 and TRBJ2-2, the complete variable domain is DVKVTQSSRYLVKRTGEKVFLECVQDMDHENMFWYRQDPGLGLRLIYFSYDVKMKEKGDIPEGYSVSREKKERFSLILESASTNQTSMYLCASRWGGTGELFFGEGSRLTVL.

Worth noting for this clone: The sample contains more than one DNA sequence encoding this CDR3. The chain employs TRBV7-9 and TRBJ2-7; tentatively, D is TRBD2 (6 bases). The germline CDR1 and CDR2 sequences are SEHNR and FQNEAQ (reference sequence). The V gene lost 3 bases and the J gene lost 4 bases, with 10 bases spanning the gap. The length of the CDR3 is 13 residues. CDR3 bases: TGTGCCAGCAGCTTCAGTGGAGGGTACGAGCAGTACTTC. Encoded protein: CASSFSGGYEQYF.

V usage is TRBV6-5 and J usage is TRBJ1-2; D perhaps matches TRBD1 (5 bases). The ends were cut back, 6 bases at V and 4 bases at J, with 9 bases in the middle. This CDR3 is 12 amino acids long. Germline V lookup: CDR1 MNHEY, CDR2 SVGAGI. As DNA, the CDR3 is TGTGCCAGCAGGGTGGGACTCTATGGCTACACCTTC. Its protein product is CASRVGLYGYTF.

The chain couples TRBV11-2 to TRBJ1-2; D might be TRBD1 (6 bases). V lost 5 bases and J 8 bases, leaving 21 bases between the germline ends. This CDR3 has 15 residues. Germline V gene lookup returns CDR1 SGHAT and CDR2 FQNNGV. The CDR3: CASSAGFGGAEGYTF. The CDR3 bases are TGTGCCAGCAGCGCGGGTTTTGGGGGGGCGGAGGGCTACACCTTC.

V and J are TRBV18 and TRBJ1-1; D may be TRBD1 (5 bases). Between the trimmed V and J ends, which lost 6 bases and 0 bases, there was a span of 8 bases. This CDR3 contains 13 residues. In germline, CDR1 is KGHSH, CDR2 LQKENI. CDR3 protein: CASSRQMNTEAFF. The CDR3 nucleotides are TGTGCCAGCTCTAGACAGATGAACACTGAAGCTTTCTTT. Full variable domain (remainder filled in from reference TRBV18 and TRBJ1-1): NAGVMQNPRHLVRRRGQEARLRCSPMKGHSHVYWYRQLPEEGLKFMVYLQKENIIDESGMPKERFSAEFPKEGPSILRIQQVVRGDSAAYFCASSRQMNTEAFFGQGTRLTVV.

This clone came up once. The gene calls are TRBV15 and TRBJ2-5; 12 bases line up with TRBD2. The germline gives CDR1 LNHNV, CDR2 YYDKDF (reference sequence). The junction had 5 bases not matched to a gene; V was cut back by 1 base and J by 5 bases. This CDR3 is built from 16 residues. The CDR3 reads CATSRGRGLAGETQYF. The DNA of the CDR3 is TGTGCCACCAGCAGAGGGCGGGGACTAGCGGGCGAGACCCAGTACTTC.

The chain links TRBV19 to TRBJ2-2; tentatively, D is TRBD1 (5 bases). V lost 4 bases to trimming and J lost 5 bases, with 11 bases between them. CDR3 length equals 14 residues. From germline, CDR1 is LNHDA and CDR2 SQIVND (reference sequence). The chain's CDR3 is CASSTLRETGELFF. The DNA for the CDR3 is TGTGCCAGTAGTACCCTCAGGGAAACCGGGGAGCTGTTTTTT.

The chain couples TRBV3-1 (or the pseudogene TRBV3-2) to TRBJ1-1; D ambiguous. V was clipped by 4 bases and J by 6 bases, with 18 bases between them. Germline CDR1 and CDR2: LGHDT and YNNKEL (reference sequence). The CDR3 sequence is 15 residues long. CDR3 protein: CASSPTAGSGSEAFF. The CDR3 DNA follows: TGTGCCAGCAGCCCGACGGCGGGGTCCGGCTCTGAAGCTTTCTTT.

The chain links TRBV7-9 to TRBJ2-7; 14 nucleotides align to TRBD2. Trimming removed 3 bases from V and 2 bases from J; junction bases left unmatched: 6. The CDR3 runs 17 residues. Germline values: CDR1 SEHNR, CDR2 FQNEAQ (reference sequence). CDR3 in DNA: TGTGCCAGCAGCTTGACTAGCGGGGGGGCTTTCCCCTACGAGCAGTACTTC. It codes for CASSLTSGGAFPYEQYF. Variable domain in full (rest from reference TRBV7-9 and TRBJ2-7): DTGVSQNPRHKITKRGQNVTFRCDPISEHNRLYWYRQTLGQGPEFLTYFQNEAQLEKSRLLSDRFSAERPKGSFSTLEIQRTEQGDSAMYLCASSLTSGGAFPYEQYFGPGTRLTVT.

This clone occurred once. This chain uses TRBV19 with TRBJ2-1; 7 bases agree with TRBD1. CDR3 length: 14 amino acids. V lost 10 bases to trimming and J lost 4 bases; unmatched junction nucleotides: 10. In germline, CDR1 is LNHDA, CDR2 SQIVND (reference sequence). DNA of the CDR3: TGTGCCACAAATCCAGGGGGAAGGTACAATGAGCAGTTCTTC. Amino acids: CATNPGGRYNEQFF.

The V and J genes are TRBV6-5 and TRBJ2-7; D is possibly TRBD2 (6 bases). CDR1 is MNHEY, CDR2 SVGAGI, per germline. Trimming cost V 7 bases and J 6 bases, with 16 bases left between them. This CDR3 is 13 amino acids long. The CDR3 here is CASTRDSLGEQYF. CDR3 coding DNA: TGTGCCAGCACCCGGGACTCGCTGGGCGAGCAGTACTTC.